This is a list of T cell receptor beta chains from one sample in a study of cytomegalovirus exposure and HLA in healthy donors. The table came from immunoSEQ multiplex PCR; TCRdb's copy has only in-frame clones and leaves some out. The sample has 150,000 to 200,000 clones, roughly 80% seen once. Sequencing was done on a sample of PBMCs. These receptors originate from a boy aged 5 to 17 in good health and CMV-seronegative. CDR3s include the opening cysteine and the closing phenylalanine or tryptophan. The order of the fields is V gene, J gene, CDR3 protein.

>TRBV27|TRBJ1-2
CASTSRPGGIYGYTF
>TRBV9|TRBJ2-4
CASSARHRLAGENIQYF
>TRBV6-1|TRBJ2-4
CASSGRVGGAKNIQYF
>TRBV6-5|TRBJ1-1
CASSYSGVNTEAFF
>TRBV7-2|TRBJ1-2
CASSLRDRAGGYTF
>TRBV2|TRBJ1-5
CASSAGVAKPQHF
>TRBV10-3|TRBJ2-7
CGSGGLAGIEQYF
>TRBV6-1|TRBJ2-7
CASSAGTHYEQYF
>TRBV5-1|TRBJ1-2
CASSLAWAGHLLGYTF
>TRBV15|TRBJ2-7
CATSRGDSQYEQYF
>TRBV6-5|TRBJ2-5
CASSYSGAGGLKTQYF
>TRBV25-1|TRBJ1-2
CASSEGQLTFNYGYTF
>TRBV2|TRBJ2-7
CASSETALYEQYF